A single sample gave rise to the 29 T cell receptor beta chains below, sequenced in a study of patients and donors after allogeneic stem cell transplantation. TCRdb re-derived calls from the RT-PCR reads in MiXCR, one entry per CDR3 protein. The sample yields approximately 27,000 distinct CDR3 sequences, over 7% seen once. Material for sequencing was blood, either unsorted or a sorted T cell fraction (not recorded which). The receptors were gathered from a human donor who was either an allogeneic HSCT recipient or a stem cell or donor lymphocyte infusion donor (not recorded which). It is not recorded whose cells these are; they may come from a transplant donor.

This chain uses TRBV5-1 with TRBJ1-4, with TRBD1 identical over 11 bases. Germline CDR1 SGHRS, CDR2 YFSETQ. The CDR3 has 14 residues. The J segment lost 7 bases and the V segment lost 2 bases, leaving 1 base of the junction unmatched. The CDR3 region is CASSLGTGGEKLFF. CDR3 DNA: TGCGCCAGCAGCTTAGGGACAGGGGGTGAAAAACTGTTTTTT.

This clonotype was detected many times. J is TRBJ2-7 and V is TRBV2; D perhaps matches TRBD2 (6 bases). The CDR3 has 13 amino acids. Trimming took off 5 bases at V and 2 bases at J, with 10 bases between the two ends. Germline-derived CDR1 and CDR2 are SNHLY and FYNNEI. The CDR3 here is CASSSTSPYEQYF. In DNA form, the CDR3 reads TGTGCCAGCAGTTCCACTAGCCCCTACGAGCAGTACTTC.

This clonotype has at least ten counts. The rearrangement links TRBV7-9 to TRBJ2-3, with D maybe TRBD1 (5 bases). Germline CDR1 is SEHNR and CDR2 is FQNEAQ (reference sequence). Trimming left V 1 base short and J 3 bases short, with 11 bases between. This CDR3 region has 15 residues. The CDR3 protein is CASSLETGWTDTQYF. DNA for the CDR3: TGTGCCAGCAGCTTAGAAACAGGCTGGACAGATACGCAGTATTTT.

CDR3 protein: CASSLGFIQELFF. The CDR3 nucleotides read TGTGCCAGCAGCTTAGGGTTTATACAGGAGCTGTTTTTT. The chain couples TRBV7-6 to TRBJ2-2, with D hard to call. V was clipped by 1 base and J by 10 bases, with 10 bases between them. This CDR3 region has 13 residues. Germline lookup yields CDR1 SGHVS and CDR2 FNYEAQ.

The table lists this clonotype with many counts. The CDR3 nucleotides read TGCAGCGTTGAAGATCGGGGACTCACAGATACGCAGTATTTT. The encoded protein is CSVEDRGLTDTQYF. The chain joins TRBV29-1 to TRBJ2-3, with D possibly TRBD2 on 6 matching bases. Per the germline V gene, CDR1 is SQVTM and CDR2 is ANQGSEA. Deletions cut 0 bases from V and 2 bases from J, with 9 bases between. The CDR3 is made up of 14 amino acids.

This rearrangement joins TRBV2 to TRBJ1-5; tentative D call: TRBD1 (5 bases). There are 14 residues in the CDR3. V lost 3 bases and J 2 bases, leaving 8 bases between the germline ends. The germline gives CDR1 SNHLY, CDR2 FYNNEI. CDR3 sequence (DNA): TGTGCCAGCAGTGAGGGGCAGCGCAATCAGCCCCAGCATTTT. As protein: CASSEGQRNQPQHF.

V is TRBV6-5 and J is TRBJ2-3; D uncertain. Germline CDR1 is MNHEY and CDR2 is SVGAGI. V shed 0 bases and J shed 2 bases, with 9 bases lying between them. The length of the CDR3 is 15 residues. The CDR3 region is CASSYSFAVTDTQYF. The CDR3 nucleotides read TGTGCCAGCAGTTACTCGTTCGCGGTCACAGATACGCAGTATTTT.

This clonotype is labeled medium-sized. The chain combines TRBV5-1 with TRBJ2-2; D unclear. This CDR3 has 16 amino acids. Germline V lookup: CDR1 SGHRS, CDR2 YFSETQ. V shed 5 bases and J shed 3 bases, with 17 bases lying between them. As DNA, the CDR3 is TGCGCCAGCAGTAGTGGCGGTCTAGGTTACACCGGGGAGCTGTTTTTT. Residues: CASSSGGLGYTGELFF.

CDR3 protein: CASSFRGTRTNNEQFF. In DNA, the CDR3 is TGTGCCAGCAGCTTCAGAGGGACAAGGACGAACAATGAGCAGTTCTTC. V usage is TRBV7-9 and J usage is TRBJ2-1; tentatively, D is TRBD1 (6 bases). Germline lookup yields CDR1 SEHNR and CDR2 FQNEAQ (reference sequence). CDR3 length: 16 residues. V dropped 3 bases and J dropped 5 bases, with 17 bases sitting between them.

This clonotype was recorded many times. The rearrangement joins TRBV5-1 to TRBJ2-2, with TRBD2 matching over 10 bases. The CDR3 runs 15 residues. Germline loops: CDR1 SGHRS, CDR2 YFSETQ. Trimming removed 4 bases from V and 1 base from J; junction bases left unmatched: 1. The CDR3 loop is CASSRTSGNTGELFF. CDR3 DNA: TGCGCCAGCAGCCGGACTAGCGGGAACACCGGGGAGCTGTTTTTT.

The chain uses TRBV11-1 and TRBJ1-2; D is possibly TRBD1 (6 bases). This CDR3 has 15 residues. CDR1 is SGHAT, CDR2 FQDESV, per germline (reference sequence). The germline V and J ends were trimmed by 5 bases and 2 bases, with 15 bases remaining between them. CDR3 DNA: TGTGCCAGCAGCCCAGACCACAGGGTGAACTATGGCTACACCTTC. Translation gives CASSPDHRVNYGYTF.

This clonotype occurred a few times. V usage is TRBV20-1 and J usage is TRBJ2-3; 12 nucleotides line up with TRBD2. V shed 6 bases, J shed 4 bases, and the junction held 8 bases outside the gene matches. The germline V gene has CDR1 DFQATT and CDR2 SNEGSKA (reference sequence). This CDR3 comprises 15 residues. The CDR3 coding sequence is TGCAGTGCGAGCCCACTAGCGGGGGGCCCAGATACGCAGTATTTT. Its protein is CSASPLAGGPDTQYF.

There are many counts of this clonotype. The rearrangement joins TRBV9 to TRBJ2-4, with 9 bases identical to TRBD1. The germline V gene encodes CDR1 SGDLS and CDR2 YYNGEE. After removal of 4 bases from V and 0 bases from J, the junction contained 8 bases not matched to a gene. The CDR3 has 17 residues. CDR3: CASSLGQGTRAKNIQYF. Here the CDR3 DNA reads TGTGCCAGCAGCCTCGGACAGGGGACTCGAGCCAAAAACATTCAGTACTTC.

This chain joins TRBV29-1 and TRBJ1-1; D remains ambiguous. Trimming stripped 0 bases from V and 0 bases from J, with 8 bases between. Germline V CDR1 and CDR2: SQVTM, ANQGSEA. The CDR3 is made up of 14 amino acids. For the CDR3, the DNA is TGCAGCGTTGAAGACCCCTTCCTGAACACTGAAGCTTTCTTT. It translates to CSVEDPFLNTEAFF.

V usage is TRBV4-1 and J usage is TRBJ2-3, with D perhaps assigned TRBD1 or TRBD2 (5 bases each). CDR1 is MGHRA, CDR2 YSYEKL, per germline. The V end lost 4 bases, the J end lost 2 bases, and 16 bases lay between the germline ends. The CDR3 extends over 16 amino acids. The CDR3 DNA follows: TGCGCCAGCAGCCTACGGGGTGTCAGGGACACAGATACGCAGTATTTT. Residues: CASSLRGVRDTDTQYF.

With regard to this clonotype: This may be a read error: a much more frequent sequence differs by one nucleotide. As the CDR3 is not closed by the conserved phenylalanine or tryptophan, this likely results from a read error. The J gene is TRBJ1-1, the V gene TRBV9; no firm D call. CDR1 is SGDLS, CDR2 YYNGEE, per germline. This CDR3 has 10 amino acids. V shed 7 bases and J shed 5 bases, with 6 bases lying between them. DNA of the CDR3: TGTGCCAGCGGGGAGACTGAAGCTTTCGTT. This codes for CASGETEAFV.

This clonotype was observed many times. This CDR3 is CASSFLTSGRGADTQYF. The CDR3 coding sequence is TGTGCCAGCAGCTTCTTGACTAGCGGGAGGGGTGCAGATACGCAGTATTTT. This sequence joins TRBV7-9 and TRBJ2-3, with TRBD2 identical over 14 bases. From germline, CDR1 is SEHNR and CDR2 FQNEAQ (reference sequence). The CDR3 is made up of 17 amino acids. With V trimmed by 3 bases and J by 4 bases, 6 bases remained unmatched.

The gene calls are TRBV5-1 and TRBJ2-2; D is unclear. V shed 0 bases and J shed 2 bases, with 8 bases lying between them. Germline-derived CDR1 and CDR2 are SGHRS and YFSETQ. The CDR3 is made up of 15 amino acids. This CDR3 reads CASSLGAVNTGELFF. Here the CDR3 DNA reads TGCGCCAGCAGCTTGGGGGCGGTAAACACCGGGGAGCTGTTTTTT.

There are a few counts of this clonotype. This chain uses TRBV10-1 with TRBJ2-5; D not resolved. With 5 bases removed from V and 7 bases from J, the gap between germline ends came to 14 bases. The CDR3 has 13 amino acids. Per germline, CDR1 WNHNN and CDR2 SYGVQD (reference sequence). CDR3: CASSPGRKGTQYF. As DNA, the CDR3 is TGCGCCAGCAGTCCCGGAAGAAAGGGGACCCAGTACTTC.

This clonotype was detected many times. The chain recombines TRBV12-3 or TRBV12-4 with TRBJ1-1; 9 bases are shared with TRBD1. V lost 6 bases and J lost 4; bases outside the gene matches: 3. The CDR3 is made up of 13 amino acids. The CDR3 protein is CASRSTGGTEAFF. The CDR3 DNA sequence: TGTGCCAGCAGGTCGACAGGGGGCACTGAAGCTTTCTTT.

The sample holds a few counts of this clonotype. Here the CDR3 reads CAISRTGITYDEQYF. In DNA, the CDR3 is TGTGCCATCAGTAGGACAGGGATAACCTACGACGAGCAGTACTTC. V gene TRBV10-3 combines with J gene TRBJ2-7; 8 bases fit TRBD1. Germline trimming cut 5 bases from V and 5 bases from J; bases unmatched to any gene: 11. The CDR3 has 15 residues. From germline, CDR1 is ENHRY and CDR2 SYGVKD.

This clonotype occurred many times. This rearrangement joins TRBV12-3 or TRBV12-4 to TRBJ2-5; D uncertain. V lost 6 bases to trimming and J lost 2 bases, with 16 bases between them. There are 15 residues in the CDR3. The CDR3 nucleotides are TGTGCCAGCAGACGCAGCCTTGGGAAGCAAGAGACCCAGTACTTC. It specifies CASRRSLGKQETQYF.

The rearrangement uses TRBV28 and TRBJ2-7; TRBD2 might be the D (5 bases). CDR1 and CDR2 (germline): MDHEN, SYDVKM. V lost 6 bases and J 3 bases, leaving 15 bases between the germline ends. This CDR3 is built from 14 residues. The CDR3 loop is CASSLYLGLYEQYF. In DNA form, the CDR3 reads TGTGCCAGCAGCCTCTACTTAGGACTCTACGAGCAGTACTTC.

In this sample, this clonotype turned up many times. The chain uses TRBV10-1 and TRBJ2-7; D remains unclear. Between the trimmed V and J ends, which lost 8 bases and 4 bases, there was a span of 15 bases. The CDR3 is 13 amino acids. CDR1 and CDR2 from the germline V gene are WNHNN and SYGVQD (reference sequence). The CDR3 is CASAPTPEYEQYF. CDR3 nucleotide sequence: TGCGCCAGCGCCCCCACACCAGAGTACGAGCAGTACTTC.

The gene calls are TRBV24-1 and TRBJ2-3; 11 nucleotides align to TRBD2. V dropped 3 bases and J dropped 4; count of bases not matched to a gene: 8. The CDR3 runs to 17 residues. The germline V gene encodes CDR1 KGHDR and CDR2 SFDVKD. For the CDR3, the DNA is TGTGCCACCAGTGATCCCGGTAGCGGGGGGGATGCAGATACGCAGTATTTT. This translates into CATSDPGSGGDADTQYF.

This clonotype was detected only a few times. The chain carries TRBV18 and TRBJ2-3; D call uncertain. Trimming stripped 3 bases from V and 10 bases from J, with 2 bases between. The CDR3 contains 9 residues. The germline CDR1 and CDR2 sequences are KGHSH and LQKENI. The CDR3 sequence: CASSPSQYF. The CDR3, as DNA: TGTGCCAGCTCACCCTCGCAGTATTTT.

V and J are TRBV9 and TRBJ1-3; weak D call: TRBD1 (5 bases). The CDR3 totals 16 residues. V shed 0 bases and J shed 2 bases, with 12 bases lying between them. Germline lookup yields CDR1 SGDLS and CDR2 YYNGEE. The CDR3: CASSVGGRVAGNTIYF. The CDR3, as DNA: TGTGCCAGCAGCGTAGGTGGCAGGGTAGCTGGAAACACCATATATTTT. Complete variable domain (other parts from reference TRBV9 and TRBJ1-3): DSGVTQTPKHLITATGQRVTLRCSPRSGDLSVYWYQQSLDQGLQFLIQYYNGEERAKGNILERFSAQQFPDLHSELNLSSLELGDSALYFCASSVGGRVAGNTIYFGEGSWLTVV.

The chain is built from TRBV5-4 and TRBJ2-1; 15 nucleotides line up with TRBD2. From germline, CDR1 is SGHNT and CDR2 YYREEE (reference sequence). This CDR3 spans 17 amino acids. Losses at the gene ends were 4 bases for V and 8 bases for J; bases not matched to a gene: 10. The CDR3 sequence is CASSAGLAGGISDEQFF. CDR3 sequence (DNA): TGTGCCAGCAGCGCCGGACTAGCGGGGGGGATAAGCGATGAGCAGTTCTTC.

This clonotype was seen a handful of times. The chain joins TRBV5-1 to TRBJ1-5, with D maybe TRBD1 (6 bases). The CDR3 length is 15 residues. In germline, CDR1 is SGHRS, CDR2 YFSETQ. The V gene lost 3 bases and the J gene lost 4 bases, with 14 bases spanning the gap. The CDR3 region has the DNA TGCGCCAGCAGCTCTTCGGGGGGCAGGAATCAGCCCCAGCATTTT. Protein sequence: CASSSSGGRNQPQHF.